What follows are 29 T cell receptor beta chains derived from one specimen sequenced in a study of cytomegalovirus exposure and HLA in healthy donors. PCR was performed using 60 Vbeta and 13 Jbeta primers. TCRdb's table, derived via immunoSEQ multiplex PCR, lists solely in-frame clones and lacks some. The top ten hold approximately 2.6% of the sample, which has 150,000 to 200,000 clones, more than 65% seen once. The sample taken for sequencing was PBMCs. The source is a female donor in good health and CMV-seronegative.

Here the CDR3 DNA reads TGCGCCAGCAGCCAAACGGGAGGACAGCCTACCTACAATGAGCAGTTCTTC. It translates to CASSQTGGQPTYNEQFF. V and J are TRBV4-1 and TRBJ2-1; D may be TRBD2 (7 bases). This CDR3 spans 17 amino acids. Deletions cut 2 bases from V and 2 bases from J, with 16 bases between. Germline CDR1 is MGHRA and CDR2 is YSYEKL.

This clone showed up just a few times. This chain links TRBV14 with TRBJ2-1, with 8 nucleotides matching TRBD2. J lost 4 bases, V lost 4 bases, and 9 bases had no gene match. Germline V gene sequence: CDR1 SGHDN, CDR2 FVKESK. The CDR3 loop spans 16 amino acids. Written as DNA, the CDR3 is TGTGCCAGCAGCCCCCTTGCGGGAGGCTCGTACAATGAGCAGTTCTTC. Translated, it gives CASSPLAGGSYNEQFF.

This sequence joins TRBV7-8 and TRBJ1-1; D not resolved. The CDR3 consists of 15 residues. Germline V gives CDR1 SGHVS, CDR2 FQNEAQ. The germline V and J ends were trimmed by 2 bases and 1 base, with 11 bases remaining between them. CDR3 bases: TGTGCCAGCAGCTTACTCACAGTCAGGAACACTGAAGCTTTCTTT. Amino acids: CASSLLTVRNTEAFF.

CDR3 residues: CSAAKAGNTDTQYF. The DNA of the CDR3 is TGCAGCGCAGCGAAAGCGGGTAACACAGATACGCAGTATTTT. This chain connects TRBV29-1 to TRBJ2-3; possible D gene TRBD2, 6 bases. V dropped 7 bases and J dropped 2 bases, with 16 bases sitting between them. Germline V gene lookup returns CDR1 SQVTM and CDR2 ANQGSEA. The CDR3 contains 14 residues.

The CDR3 DNA sequence: TGCGCCAGCAGCCAAGAAATGGGCCCACCCGGCGAGACCCAGTACTTC. Its translation is CASSQEMGPPGETQYF. The chain has TRBV4-3 and TRBJ2-5, with D hard to call. This CDR3 has 16 amino acids. Germline CDR1 and CDR2: LGHNA and YSLEER. The germline V and J ends were trimmed by 0 bases and 5 bases, with 16 bases remaining between them.

A few counts support this clone. This chain joins TRBV5-6 and TRBJ1-5; TRBD1 might be the D (5 bases). Trimming pared 4 bases from V and 0 bases from J, leaving 11 bases between. CDR3 length: 15 residues. Per germline, CDR1 SGHDT and CDR2 YYEEEE. CDR3 in amino acids: CASSAGLYSNQPQHF. The DNA of the CDR3 is TGTGCCAGCAGCGCGGGACTGTATAGCAATCAGCCCCAGCATTTT. The entire variable domain, with the rest obtained from reference TRBV5-6 and TRBJ1-5, is as follows: DAGVTQSPTHLIKTRGQQVTLRCSPKSGHDTVSWYQQALGQGPQFIFQYYEEEERQRGNFPDRFSGHQFPNYSSELNVNALLLGDSALYLCASSAGLYSNQPQHFGDGTRLSIL.

This clone was seen a single time. The chain has TRBV10-1 and TRBJ1-4; D gene ambiguous. Germline V gene lookup returns CDR1 WNHNN and CDR2 SYGVQD (reference sequence). The CDR3 has 16 amino acids. Trimming cost V 6 bases and J 0 bases, with 14 bases left between them. The CDR3 nucleotides are TGCGCCAGCAGCGACACATGCCTAACAACTAATGAAAAACTGTTTTTT. Its translation is CASSDTCLTTNEKLFF.

The count of this clone is one. This chain connects TRBV7-6 to TRBJ2-7; the match to TRBD1 covers 7 bases. The CDR3 runs to 15 residues. Germline V gives CDR1 SGHVS, CDR2 FNYEAQ. The V segment lost 5 bases and the J segment 0 bases; nucleotides outside the gene matches: 7. CDR3 residues: CASSPRTGSSYEQYF. In nucleotides, the CDR3 is TGTGCCAGCAGCCCAAGGACAGGAAGCTCCTACGAGCAGTACTTC.

CDR3 DNA: TGTGCCAGCAGCGTTAGCGGGGGCCAACCCCCCAACTATGGCTACACCTTC. Translating gives CASSVSGGQPPNYGYTF. The chain employs TRBV9 and TRBJ1-2; D might be TRBD1 (6 bases). Trimming removed 2 bases at V and 2 bases at J, with 19 bases between. The CDR3 is 17 residues long. Germline CDR1 is SGDLS and CDR2 is YYNGEE.

CDR3 sequence reads: CASSLSSSGRASSYNEQFF. The CDR3 DNA reads as TGTGCCAGCAGTTTATCGTCTAGCGGGAGGGCCAGCTCCTACAATGAGCAGTTCTTC. This chain joins TRBV27 and TRBJ2-1; 12 positions agree with TRBD2. The CDR3 is made up of 19 amino acids. With V trimmed by 0 bases and J by 0 bases, 6 bases remained unmatched. CDR1 MNHEY and CDR2 SMNVEV come from the germline V gene (reference sequence).

This clone was observed a single time. The chain employs TRBV5-1 and TRBJ2-2; TRBD1 matches at 9 bases. The trim removed 4 bases at V and 2 bases at J, leaving 12 bases unmatched. Germline-derived CDR1 and CDR2 are SGHRS and YFSETQ. CDR3 length equals 18 residues. The CDR3 sequence is CASSLRDRDPINTGELFF. The CDR3 nucleotides are TGCGCCAGCAGCCTCCGGGACAGGGACCCAATTAACACCGGGGAGCTGTTTTTT. The whole variable domain, filled in from reference TRBV5-1 and TRBJ2-2, reads KAGVTQTPRYLIKTRGQQVTLSCSPISGHRSVSWYQQTPGQGLQFLFEYFSETQRNKGNFPGRFSGRQFSNSRSEMNVSTLELGDSALYLCASSLRDRDPINTGELFFGEGSRLTVL.

This rearrangement joins TRBV11-2 to TRBJ2-1; 7 bases fit TRBD2. Germline trimming cut 0 bases from V and 6 bases from J; bases unmatched to any gene: 11. This CDR3 spans 17 amino acids. Germline V CDR1 and CDR2: SGHAT, FQNNGV. CDR3 nucleotides: TGTGCCAGCAGCTTAGATATGGGAGGGTGGGTCGGCAATGAGCAGTTCTTC. This encodes CASSLDMGGWVGNEQFF.

The chain couples TRBV5-4 to TRBJ1-5, with D perhaps TRBD1 (5 bases). V lost 0 bases, J lost 0 bases, and 7 bases lay in between. Germline lookup yields CDR1 SGHNT and CDR2 YYREEE (reference sequence). This CDR3 region has 15 residues. Here the CDR3 DNA reads TGTGCCAGCAGCTTGGGGGGGGATAGCAATCAGCCCCAGCATTTT. Translation: CASSLGGDSNQPQHF.

As regards this clone: One junction end does not reproduce the germline sequence, and a read error may be involved. CDR3 DNA sequence: TGTGCCAGCAGTTACTCTGGGACTAGTCAAGAGGCCCAGTACTTC. Translation gives CASSYSGTSQEAQYF. The chain couples TRBV6-5 to TRBJ2-5, with 8 bases fitting TRBD2. CDR3 size: 15 residues. Germline V gene sequence: CDR1 MNHEY, CDR2 SVGAGI.

The chain joins TRBV27 to TRBJ2-2; 8 nucleotides match TRBD2. CDR1 MNHEY and CDR2 SMNVEV come from the germline V gene (reference sequence). J gave up 3 bases and V 2 bases, and 5 bases lay outside the gene matches. The CDR3 spans 16 residues. The CDR3 DNA reads TGTGCCAGCAGTTTACCCGGGAGGGCCTACACCGGGGAGCTGTTTTTT. Its translation is CASSLPGRAYTGELFF.

The chain combines TRBV2 with TRBJ1-2, with TRBD1 matching 7 bases. The CDR3 totals 12 residues. With 7 bases clipped from V and 2 bases from J, the junction kept 1 base outside the gene matches. Germline V gives CDR1 SNHLY, CDR2 FYNNEI. This CDR3 reads CASTGGNYGYTF. The CDR3 nucleotides read TGTGCCAGCACAGGGGGAAACTATGGCTACACCTTC. The whole variable domain, remainder taken from reference TRBV2 and TRBJ1-2, is EPEVTQTPSHQVTQMGQEVILRCVPISNHLYFYWYRQILGQKVEFLVSFYNNEISEKSEIFDDQFSVERPDGSNFTLKIRSTKLEDSAMYFCASTGGNYGYTFGSGTRLTVV.

The chain links TRBV2 to TRBJ2-3; tentative D call: TRBD1 (5 bases). The CDR3 contains 14 residues. V gave up 6 bases and J gave up 3 bases, with 13 bases separating them. Looked up from germline, CDR1 is SNHLY and CDR2 is FYNNEI. CDR3 nucleotide sequence: TGTGCCAGCAGCTTACAGGCTACTACAGATACGCAGTATTTT. Amino acid sequence: CASSLQATTDTQYF.

The J gene is TRBJ2-7, the V gene TRBV10-3, with TRBD2 matching 11 bases. The CDR3 runs 13 residues. Germline V lookup: CDR1 ENHRY, CDR2 SYGVKD. The junction had 5 bases not matched to a gene; V was cut back by 7 bases and J by 6 bases. CDR3 nucleotides: TGTGCCATCAAACTAGCGGGAGAGGGCGAGCAGTACTTC. Translated: CAIKLAGEGEQYF.

The table lists this clone with a count of one. The chain is built from TRBV19 and TRBJ2-7; 11 bases fit TRBD2. V lost 8 bases and J lost 2; bases outside the gene matches: 5. The germline V gene encodes CDR1 LNHDA and CDR2 SQIVND (reference sequence). There are 14 residues in the CDR3. CDR3 in DNA: TGTGCCAGTGGGTTAGCGGGAGGGCCCTACGAGCAGTACTTC. The encoded protein is CASGLAGGPYEQYF.

The chain is built from TRBV9 and TRBJ2-2; the D is unclear. V lost 4 bases and J lost 1, with 5 bases in between. This CDR3 spans 13 amino acids. From germline, CDR1 is SGDLS and CDR2 YYNGEE. CDR3 sequence reads: CASSRGNTGELFF. CDR3 DNA: TGTGCCAGCAGCCGCGGGAACACCGGGGAGCTGTTTTTT.

J is TRBJ2-1 and V is TRBV7-8; the D gene is possibly TRBD2 (5 bases). The CDR3 has 13 residues. Germline-derived CDR1 and CDR2 are SGHVS and FQNEAQ. V was pared by 5 bases and J by 10 bases, with 15 bases between. The CDR3: CASSPGPGMEQFF. CDR3 DNA: TGTGCCAGCAGCCCCGGACCGGGAATGGAGCAGTTCTTC.

Here the CDR3 reads CASRGDRVGPYEQYF. CDR3 sequence (DNA): TGTGCCAGCAGGGGCGACAGGGTTGGTCCCTACGAGCAGTACTTC. J is TRBJ2-7 and V is TRBV2; 7 nucleotides match TRBD1. The CDR3 runs to 15 residues. Germline-derived CDR1 and CDR2 are SNHLY and FYNNEI. J was trimmed by 2 bases and V by 6 bases; bases with no gene match: 10.

The chain has TRBV2 and TRBJ2-7, with no clear D. CDR1 and CDR2 (germline): SNHLY, FYNNEI. Trimming took off 6 bases at V and 6 bases at J, with 9 bases between the two ends. This CDR3 has 11 residues. The CDR3: CASSGSGEQYF. CDR3 bases: TGTGCCAGCAGCGGTAGTGGCGAGCAGTACTTC.

The chain joins TRBV5-6 to TRBJ1-2; 7 nucleotides line up with TRBD1. Germline trimming cut 4 bases from V and 4 bases from J; bases unmatched to any gene: 16. Per germline, CDR1 SGHDT and CDR2 YYEEEE. This CDR3 has 17 residues. The DNA of the CDR3 is TGTGCCAGCAGCCTACTAGGACAGGTTGAAATGGGCTATGGCTACACCTTC. Protein product: CASSLLGQVEMGYGYTF.

This clone is a singleton in its sample. The V gene is TRBV7-9, the J gene TRBJ2-2; TRBD2 might be the D (5 bases). V lost 7 bases and J 3 bases, leaving 18 bases between the germline ends. CDR3 length: 16 residues. Germline assignment: CDR1 SEHNR and CDR2 FQNEAQ (reference sequence). The CDR3 DNA follows: TGTGCCAGCATAAACCGACGGGAACTCCACACCGGGGAGCTGTTTTTT. This codes for CASINRRELHTGELFF.

The chain recombines TRBV6-1 with TRBJ1-1; possible D gene TRBD1, 5 bases. In germline, CDR1 is MNHNS, CDR2 SASEGT. This CDR3 has 13 residues. V was shortened by 8 bases and J by 0 bases, with 10 bases between the two germline ends. The CDR3 DNA reads as TGTGCCAGCTCGGGACTCATGAACACTGAAGCTTTCTTT. Translation gives CASSGLMNTEAFF.

The rearrangement joins TRBV7-9 to TRBJ2-7, with 11 bases that match TRBD2. The ends lost 7 bases at V and 2 bases at J; junction bases unmatched: 4. The CDR3 runs 14 residues. Germline-derived CDR1 and CDR2 are SEHNR and FQNEAQ (reference sequence). DNA of the CDR3: TGTGCCAGCAATCCTAGCGGGAGGCCCTACGAGCAGTACTTC. Its translation is CASNPSGRPYEQYF.

In this sample, this clone turned up a few times. The chain joins TRBV19 to TRBJ1-1, with 9 positions matching TRBD1. The junction had 8 bases not matched to a gene; V was cut back by 5 bases and J by 4 bases. Germline loops: CDR1 LNHDA, CDR2 SQIVND (reference sequence). The CDR3 totals 15 residues. The DNA for the CDR3 is TGTGCCAGTAGTTCGGGACAGGGTTGGGTCACTGAAGCTTTCTTT. It specifies CASSSGQGWVTEAFF.

V and J are TRBV2 and TRBJ2-1, with 7 bases that match TRBD2. CDR1 and CDR2 (germline): SNHLY, FYNNEI. J gave up 3 bases and V 8 bases, and 13 bases lay outside the gene matches. The CDR3 loop spans 16 amino acids. CDR3: CASQPQAGYRYNEQFF. The CDR3 DNA follows: TGTGCCAGCCAGCCTCAAGCGGGGTACCGCTACAATGAGCAGTTCTTC. Full variable domain (outside the CDR3, taken from reference TRBV2 and TRBJ2-1): EPEVTQTPSHQVTQMGQEVILRCVPISNHLYFYWYRQILGQKVEFLVSFYNNEISEKSEIFDDQFSVERPDGSNFTLKIRSTKLEDSAMYFCASQPQAGYRYNEQFFGPGTRLTVL.